These 10 T cell receptor beta chains were sequenced from one sample in a study of T-cell reconstitution after alpha-beta-depleted transplantation in children. A library of TCRbeta sequences, prepared with unique molecular identifiers, was generated. TCRdb fed the PCR reads into MiXCR, producing one record per CDR3 protein. The sample lists some 200,000 distinct CDR3 sequences, approximately 8.4% seen once, with about a third in the top ten. The material sequenced was PBMCs, mostly from graft donor cells, taken 360 days after TCRalphabeta/CD19-depleted stem cell transplant. These receptors all stem from a male patient aged 2-15 years who had a stem cell transplant for acute myeloid leukemia, so the T cells may come from the graft donor.

V and J are TRBV12-3 or TRBV12-4 and TRBJ1-3; a weak D match, TRBD1 (6 bases). V lost 5 bases and J lost 2, with 13 bases in between. CDR3 length equals 15 residues. The CDR3 DNA follows: TGTGCCAGCAGTAAGGAGGGGGGGACTGGAAACACCATATATTTT. This gives the protein CASSKEGGTGNTIYF.

V gene TRBV6-5 combines with J gene TRBJ2-7; possibly TRBD2 for D (6 bases). The V gene lost 4 bases and the J gene lost 3 bases, with 13 bases spanning the gap. Germline CDR1 is MNHEY and CDR2 is SVGAGI. There are 14 residues in the CDR3. The CDR3 loop reads CASSSPGLLYEQYF. DNA of the CDR3: TGTGCCAGCAGTTCCCCGGGACTGCTCTACGAGCAGTACTTC.

This clonotype was seen ten or more times. V and J are TRBV5-1 and TRBJ2-6; D remains unclear. V lost 1 base, J lost 3 bases, and 2 bases lay in between. There are 13 residues in the CDR3. The germline CDR1 and CDR2 sequences are SGHRS and YFSETQ. For the CDR3, the DNA is TGCGCCAGCAGCTTGATTGGGGCCAACGTCCTGACTTTC. This encodes CASSLIGANVLTF.

Note on this clonotype: Compared with germline, one end of the junction differs, possibly owing to a read error. This rearrangement joins TRBV7-7 to TRBJ2-5; the D gene could be TRBD1 or TRBD2 (5 bases each). Per germline, CDR1 SSHAT and CDR2 FNYEAQ (reference sequence). The CDR3 totals 17 residues. CDR3 nucleotide sequence: TGTGCTAGCAGCTTACTAATCGGGGCCCGTTCGGAAGAGACCCAGTACTTC. Translated, it gives CASSLLIGARSEETQYF.

This sequence joins TRBV6-5 and TRBJ2-2, with 10 bases identical to TRBD1. CDR3 size: 16 residues. Germline CDR1 is MNHEY and CDR2 is SVGAGI. V lost 0 bases to trimming and J lost 7 bases; unmatched junction nucleotides: 5. The DNA for the CDR3 is TGTGCCAGCAGTTACTCGAGGACAGGGGGAATCGGGGAGCTGTTTTTT. It yields the protein CASSYSRTGGIGELFF.

Here the CDR3 DNA reads TGCAGTGCTAAGGGGGGAGTGGGTGAAAAACTGTTTTTT. The encoded protein is CSAKGGVGEKLFF. The rearrangement uses TRBV20-1 and TRBJ1-4; maybe TRBD1 (6 bases). The CDR3 loop spans 13 amino acids. Germline V gene lookup returns CDR1 DFQATT and CDR2 SNEGSKA (reference sequence). Trimming pared 4 bases from V and 7 bases from J, leaving 13 bases between.

J is TRBJ1-6 and V is TRBV5-1; no reliable D call. Germline loops: CDR1 SGHRS, CDR2 YFSETQ. V shed 1 base and J shed 7 bases, with 12 bases lying between them. This CDR3 comprises 15 residues. The CDR3 sequence is CASSLMWRENSPLHF. The CDR3 coding sequence is TGCGCCAGCAGCTTGATGTGGCGCGAAAATTCACCCCTCCACTTT.

At least ten counts were recorded for this clonotype. J is TRBJ2-1 and V is TRBV18; 7 nucleotides agree with TRBD2. This CDR3 spans 15 amino acids. Germline CDR1 reads KGHSH; CDR2 reads LQKENI. Trimming cost V 2 bases and J 9 bases; bases outside gene matches: 10. CDR3 residues: CASSPVGLVGGEQFF. The CDR3 nucleotides read TGTGCCAGCTCACCAGTAGGACTAGTTGGTGGTGAGCAGTTCTTC.

This clonotype was counted ten times or more. This chain joins TRBV5-1 and TRBJ2-1; 10 nucleotides agree with TRBD1. This CDR3 spans 16 amino acids. The germline V gene has CDR1 SGHRS and CDR2 YFSETQ. Trimming at V came to 4 bases and at J to 3 bases, leaving 7 bases not matched to a gene. The CDR3 region has the DNA TGCGCCAGCAGCACCACCGGGACAGGGGTCTACAATGAGCAGTTCTTC. Protein product: CASSTTGTGVYNEQFF.

The genes are TRBV20-1 and TRBJ1-3, with TRBD1 matching 8 bases. J lost 0 bases, V lost 6 bases, and 4 bases had no gene match. The CDR3 has 14 residues. The germline gives CDR1 DFQATT, CDR2 SNEGSKA (reference sequence). The CDR3 DNA is TGCAGTGCGTACGACAGGGGCTCTGGAAACACCATATATTTT. It is translated as CSAYDRGSGNTIYF.